Below are 5 T cell receptor beta chains sequenced from a single sample in a study of metastatic and nonmetastatic thyroid tumors. TCRdb used MiXCR to call clones anew from the PCR reads. The data contain about 25,000 clones, 20% to 25% of them singletons. The entire patient cohort was treatment-naive prior to thyroid surgery. Specimen: blood. Receptors originate from a male donor with papillary thyroid cancer or a benign thyroid nodule (not recorded which). Some clones in this sample may be carry-over from other donors' samples.

There are a few counts of this clone. The V and J genes are TRBV6-2 or TRBV6-3 and TRBJ2-6; the D gene is possibly TRBD1 (6 bases). V gave up 7 bases and J gave up 1 base, with 8 bases separating them. Germline CDR1 and CDR2: MNHEY and SVGEGT. The CDR3 sequence is 14 residues long. The CDR3 DNA sequence: TGTGCCAGCAATACAGGGTCTGGGGCCAACGTCCTGACTTTC. The encoded protein is CASNTGSGANVLTF.

This clone was recorded at least ten times. The CDR3 reads CASSPRSRGADSPLHF. The CDR3 nucleotides are TGTGCCAGCTCACCCCGGTCGAGGGGGGCTGATTCACCCCTCCACTTT. This chain joins TRBV18 and TRBJ1-6; D possibly corresponds to TRBD1 (6 bases). CDR3 length equals 16 residues. Trimming stripped 3 bases from V and 8 bases from J, with 17 bases between. Germline CDR1 is KGHSH and CDR2 is LQKENI.

By its share, this clone is medium-sized (0.01 to 0.1%). This chain connects TRBV24-1 to TRBJ2-7, with D perhaps matching TRBD1 or TRBD2 (5 bases each). Between the trimmed V and J ends, which lost 3 bases and 3 bases, there was a span of 8 bases. The CDR3 length is 13 residues. Germline CDR1 KGHDR, CDR2 SFDVKD. CDR3 nucleotides: TGTGCCACCAGTGATCAGGGAGACTACGAGCAGTACTTC. As protein: CATSDQGDYEQYF.

There are a few counts of this clone. A read error may produce the germline difference seen at one junction end. Other DNA sequences in the same sample also yield this CDR3. The chain is built from TRBV27 and TRBJ1-6; 7 nucleotides align to TRBD1. The CDR3 is made up of 14 amino acids. Germline assignment: CDR1 MNHEY and CDR2 SMNVEV (reference sequence). The CDR3 protein is CASRRQGWESPLHF. The CDR3 nucleotides are TGTGCCAGCAGGAGACAGGGATGGGAATCACCCCTACACTTT.

This clone has just a few counts. The chain links TRBV24-1 to TRBJ1-2; D ambiguous. Between the trimmed V and J ends, which lost 6 bases and 8 bases, there was a span of 15 bases. Germline assignment: CDR1 KGHDR and CDR2 SFDVKD. There are 13 residues in the CDR3. CDR3 sequence reads: CATSYARTRGYTF. The CDR3 region has the DNA TGTGCCACCAGTTACGCCAGAACAAGGGGCTACACCTTC.